Reported below is one TCR beta chain. Antigen unknown. Clones were sequenced by immunoSEQ multiplex PCR, and TCRdb holds only the in-frame ones, with some missing. The table lists 550,000 to 600,000 clones, 95% to 98% of them singletons. This sample is part of a study of shared clonotypes between healthy human individuals. About the study: Three plates each covered CD4 naive and memory; CD8 naive two, CD8 memory one. Study outcomes and limitations: Although depth was large, rarefaction showed that sequencing of the sorted subsets was incomplete.

Terminally differentiated effector memory CD45RA+ cells were excluded by CCR7 positive selection of CD45RO-negative cells. Germline values: CDR1 SGHVS, CDR2 FQNEAQ. Trimming took off 4 bases at V and 2 bases at J, with 18 bases between the two ends. There are 16 residues in the CDR3. Sequenced: naive CD8+ T cells sorted from blood. The receptor was derived from a man aged 25 to 40 in good health. This chain links TRBV7-8 with TRBJ2-7; tentative D call: TRBD1 (6 bases). CDR3: CASSSQSGVGAYEQYF. The CDR3, as DNA: TGTGCCAGCAGCTCGCAATCAGGGGTGGGGGCCTACGAGCAGTACTTC. Complete variable domain (other parts from reference TRBV7-8 and TRBJ2-7): GAGVSQSPRYKVAKRGQDVALRCDPISGHVSLFWYQQALGQGPEFLTYFQNEAQLDKSGLPSDRFFAERPEGSVSTLKIQRTQQEDSAVYLCASSSQSGVGAYEQYFGPGTRLTVT.